The sequence of this T cell receptor beta chain was determined in a study of cytomegalovirus exposure and HLA in healthy donors. Libraries were prepared by immunoSEQ multiplex PCR; TCRdb keeps only in-frame clonotypes and omits some of them. Altogether about 220,000 clones are present, about 86% being singletons, with the ten largest covering about 3%. This CDR3 has 14 residues. Trimming stripped 1 base from V and 1 base from J, with 7 bases between. Germline V gene data show CDR1 as LGHNA and CDR2 as YNFKEQ. The rearrangement uses TRBV4-2 and TRBJ2-5, with D possibly being TRBD1 (5 bases). Sequencing was done on a sample of PBMCs. The clonotype originates from a woman between 18 and 30 years old in good health and CMV-seronegative. CDR3 in amino acids: CASSQGDSQETQYF. Written as DNA, the CDR3 is TGTGCCAGCAGCCAAGGCGACAGCCAAGAGACCCAGTACTTC.